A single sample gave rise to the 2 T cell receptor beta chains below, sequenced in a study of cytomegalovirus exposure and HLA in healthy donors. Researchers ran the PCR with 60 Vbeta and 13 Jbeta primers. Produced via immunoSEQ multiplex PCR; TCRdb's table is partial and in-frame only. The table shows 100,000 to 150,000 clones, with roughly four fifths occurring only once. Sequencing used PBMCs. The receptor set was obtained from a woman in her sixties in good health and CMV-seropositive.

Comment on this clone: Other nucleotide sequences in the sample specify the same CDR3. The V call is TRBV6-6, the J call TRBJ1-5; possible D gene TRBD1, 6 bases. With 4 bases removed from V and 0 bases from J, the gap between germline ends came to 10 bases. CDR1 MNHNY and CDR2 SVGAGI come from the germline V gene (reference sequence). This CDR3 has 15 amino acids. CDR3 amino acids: CASSFRTDSNQPQHF. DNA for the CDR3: TGTGCCAGCAGTTTCAGGACAGATAGCAATCAGCCCCAGCATTTT.

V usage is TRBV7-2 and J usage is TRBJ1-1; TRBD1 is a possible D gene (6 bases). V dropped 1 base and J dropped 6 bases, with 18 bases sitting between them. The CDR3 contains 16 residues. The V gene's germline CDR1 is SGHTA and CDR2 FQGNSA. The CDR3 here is CASSLDHRAGAAEAFF. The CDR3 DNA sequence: TGTGCCAGCAGCTTAGACCACAGGGCCGGGGCGGCTGAAGCTTTCTTT.